Listed here are 17 T cell receptor beta chains from one sample, sequenced in a study of T cell responses to AZD1222 COVID-19 vaccine. This table comes from immunoSEQ multiplex PCR, and its TCRdb copy is limited to in-frame clones, with some not included. Of some 130,000 clones in the sample, around 84% are singletons; the top ten hold about 4%. Sequenced material: peripheral blood, taken on day 0 of AZD1222 vaccination. These receptors all stem from an adult in good health.

The chain has TRBV9 and TRBJ1-4; 7 bases fit TRBD1. The J segment lost 4 bases and the V segment lost 0 bases, leaving 3 bases of the junction unmatched. This CDR3 is 15 amino acids long. From germline, CDR1 is SGDLS and CDR2 YYNGEE. The CDR3 here is CASSVEGQRNEKLFF. The CDR3 nucleotides read TGTGCCAGCAGCGTAGAGGGACAGCGTAATGAAAAACTGTTTTTT.

The V call is TRBV6-5, the J call TRBJ1-1, with D perhaps matching TRBD1 (5 bases). CDR1 and CDR2 (germline): MNHEY, SVGAGI. V lost 5 bases, J lost 0 bases, and 7 bases lay in between. This CDR3 has 13 amino acids. Here the CDR3 reads CASSQTVNTEAFF. DNA for the CDR3: TGTGCCAGCAGTCAGACAGTGAACACTGAAGCTTTCTTT.

As concerns this clone: Sequence at one end of the junction differs from germline and may be a read error. This sequence joins TRBV10-3 and TRBJ1-1; D is perhaps TRBD1 (5 bases). CDR3 length: 12 residues. Germline CDR1 and CDR2: ENHRY and SYGVKD. CDR3 DNA: TGTGCCATCGCAGGGTTGAATACTGAAGCTTTCTTT. It translates to CAIAGLNTEAFF.

The CDR3 bases are TGTGCAAGTCGCTTATGCCCGGGCAGGGCTGATTATGGCTACACCTTC. It is translated as CASRLCPGRADYGYTF. This chain uses TRBV12-2 with TRBJ1-2; TRBD1 reflects the table's D call only, with no check against the DNA. TRBV12-2 counts as a pseudogene. The CDR3 length is 16 residues.

This rearrangement joins TRBV11-1 to TRBJ2-5; TRBD2 is a possible D gene (5 bases). Germline values: CDR1 SGHAT, CDR2 FQDESV (reference sequence). The CDR3 covers 15 residues. Trimming cost V 4 bases and J 5 bases, with 17 bases left between them. The DNA of the CDR3 is TGTGCCAGCAGCTCCTATTTCACTAGTGTCGAGACCCAGTACTTC. It yields the protein CASSSYFTSVETQYF.

The CDR3 reads CASSLIGGGSYEQYF. The CDR3 DNA sequence: TGCGCCAGCAGCCTCATAGGGGGAGGCTCCTACGAGCAGTACTTC. V usage is TRBV5-1 and J usage is TRBJ2-7; D is tentatively TRBD1 or TRBD2 (6 bases each). This CDR3 comprises 15 residues. Germline V gene sequence: CDR1 SGHRS, CDR2 YFSETQ. V was shortened by 4 bases and J by 0 bases, with 14 bases between the two germline ends.

The V and J genes are TRBV2 and TRBJ1-5, with D perhaps matching TRBD1 (5 bases). V lost 1 base, J lost 4 bases, and 11 bases lay in between. Germline-derived CDR1 and CDR2 are SNHLY and FYNNEI. This CDR3 is built from 15 residues. CDR3 sequence: CASSEVGARNQPQHF. The DNA for the CDR3 is TGTGCCAGCAGTGAAGTTGGGGCTCGGAATCAGCCCCAGCATTTT.

The chain couples TRBV29-1 to TRBJ1-5; D is perhaps TRBD1 (6 bases). V gave up 5 bases and J gave up 3 bases, with 11 bases separating them. CDR1 and CDR2 (germline): SQVTM, ANQGSEA. The CDR3 runs to 13 residues. CDR3: CSVKTGNNQPQHF. In DNA form, the CDR3 reads TGCAGCGTTAAGACAGGAAACAATCAGCCCCAGCATTTT.

In this sample, this clone turned up once. This chain links TRBV24-1 with TRBJ1-4, with D perhaps TRBD1 (6 bases). CDR3 length: 16 residues. The germline V and J ends were trimmed by 3 bases and 7 bases, with 17 bases remaining between them. From germline, CDR1 is KGHDR and CDR2 SFDVKD. Here the CDR3 reads CATSDPARGAGEKLFF. CDR3 bases: TGTGCCACCAGTGATCCAGCTCGGGGGGCAGGTGAAAAACTGTTTTTT.

This CDR3 reads CASGVTQTGELFF. The CDR3, as DNA: TGTGCCAGCGGGGTCACACAAACCGGGGAGCTGTTTTTT. The J gene is TRBJ2-2, the V gene TRBV28; D unclear. The V gene lost 8 bases and the J gene lost 5 bases, with 12 bases spanning the gap. The CDR3 is 13 amino acids. Per germline, CDR1 MDHEN and CDR2 SYDVKM.

This rearrangement joins TRBV6-5 to TRBJ1-2; tentatively, D is TRBD1 (6 bases). This CDR3 is built from 15 residues. Between the trimmed V and J ends, which lost 4 bases and 4 bases, there was a span of 16 bases. The germline CDR1 and CDR2 sequences are MNHEY and SVGAGI. The CDR3: CASSLEGGGGYGYTF. DNA of the CDR3: TGTGCCAGCAGTTTGGAGGGGGGCGGTGGCTATGGCTACACCTTC.

V usage is TRBV27 and J usage is TRBJ1-5, with TRBD1 matching 8 bases. V lost 5 bases and J lost 2; bases outside the gene matches: 8. Germline V gives CDR1 MNHEY, CDR2 SMNVEV (reference sequence). The CDR3 totals 16 residues. This CDR3 reads CASSLLGQGGNQPQHF. The CDR3 DNA follows: TGTGCCAGCAGTCTACTCGGACAGGGTGGCAATCAGCCCCAGCATTTT.

V and J are TRBV30 and TRBJ1-3, with a weak D call TRBD1 (6 bases). From germline, CDR1 is GTSNPN and CDR2 SVGIG (reference sequence). The CDR3 spans 14 residues. V lost 3 bases and J lost 2, with 11 bases in between. CDR3 nucleotide sequence: TGTGCCTGGAGCGGACAGCCCACTGGAAACACCATATATTTT. Translated, it gives CAWSGQPTGNTIYF.

The DNA of the CDR3 is TGTGCCAGCTCACTGGCCGGGGAGACCCAGTACTTC. This translates into CASSLAGETQYF. The chain couples TRBV18 to TRBJ2-5; D unclear. The CDR3 runs 12 residues. Germline CDR1 reads KGHSH; CDR2 reads LQKENI. Deletions cut 4 bases from V and 5 bases from J, with 8 bases between.

The V gene is TRBV12-3 or TRBV12-4, the J gene TRBJ1-3; D gene uncertain. This CDR3 spans 11 amino acids. V lost 8 bases and J 2 bases, leaving 4 bases between the germline ends. CDR3 protein: CASLTGNTIYF. CDR3 sequence (DNA): TGTGCCAGCCTTACTGGAAACACCATATATTTT.

The genes are TRBV5-1 and TRBJ1-2; no clear D. The V and J ends lost 4 bases and 1 base respectively, with 11 bases between them. This CDR3 has 14 residues. Looked up from germline, CDR1 is SGHRS and CDR2 is YFSETQ. CDR3 DNA: TGCGCCAGCAGCCAGGACCTTATTAACTATGGCTACACCTTC. As protein: CASSQDLINYGYTF.

The chain is built from TRBV11-2 and TRBJ2-1, with D possibly matching TRBD2 (5 bases). This CDR3 spans 14 amino acids. The ends were cut back, 5 bases at V and 10 bases at J, with 18 bases in the middle. The V gene's germline CDR1 is SGHAT and CDR2 FQNNGV. The CDR3 spells CASSVGLLIREQFF. The CDR3 nucleotides are TGTGCCAGCAGCGTAGGACTTCTTATTAGGGAGCAGTTCTTC.